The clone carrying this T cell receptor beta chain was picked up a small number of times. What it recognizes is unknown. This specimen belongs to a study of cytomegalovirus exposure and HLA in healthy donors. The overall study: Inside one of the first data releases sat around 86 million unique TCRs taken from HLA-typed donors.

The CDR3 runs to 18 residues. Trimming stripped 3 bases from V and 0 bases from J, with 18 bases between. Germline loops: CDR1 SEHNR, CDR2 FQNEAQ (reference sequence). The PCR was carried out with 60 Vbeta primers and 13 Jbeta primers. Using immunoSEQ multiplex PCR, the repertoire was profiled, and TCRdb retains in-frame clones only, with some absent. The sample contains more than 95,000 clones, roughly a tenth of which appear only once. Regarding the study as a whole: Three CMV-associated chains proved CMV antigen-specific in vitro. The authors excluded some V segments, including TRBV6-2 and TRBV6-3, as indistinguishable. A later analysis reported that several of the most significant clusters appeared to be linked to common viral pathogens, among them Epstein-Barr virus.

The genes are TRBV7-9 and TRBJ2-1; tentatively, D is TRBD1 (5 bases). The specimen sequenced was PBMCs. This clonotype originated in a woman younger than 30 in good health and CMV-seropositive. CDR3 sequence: CASSLGWGFTSSYNEQFF. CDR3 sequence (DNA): TGTGCCAGCAGCTTGGGGTGGGGCTTCACAAGCTCCTACAATGAGCAGTTCTTC.